Below, 9 T cell receptor beta chains from the same sample are listed, as sequenced in a study of HIV-infected patients and healthy controls (dated by TCRdb to the mid-2010s). The library came from 5' RACE. Sequencing relied on an Illumina MiSeq. Through fastp at Q25 and MiXCR, TCRdb rebuilt clones from the public reads, retaining in-frame beta chains. Rows merge per CDR3 protein into single entries with the most common DNA and genes. For this sample there are under 20,000 distinct CDR3 sequences; 16% appear just once. Roughly 24% of the sample comes from the top ten. The sample consisted of CD8+ T cells from blood. These receptors all stem from a human donor in good health.

This clonotype has at least ten counts. The CDR3 nucleotides are TGTGCCAGCAGCCATATTCCAGGGGGCATTGCAGATACGCAGTATTTT. Its protein product is CASSHIPGGIADTQYF. The chain recombines TRBV3-1 with TRBJ2-3; 8 positions match TRBD1. Germline V CDR1 and CDR2: LGHDT, YNNKEL (reference sequence). The CDR3 is 16 amino acids. With V trimmed by 3 bases and J by 4 bases, 9 bases remained unmatched.

The sample holds a few counts of this clonotype. This chain links TRBV7-9 with TRBJ2-3; D gene ambiguous. V shed 3 bases and J shed 11 bases, with 12 bases lying between them. This CDR3 comprises 12 residues. From germline, CDR1 is SEHNR and CDR2 FQNEAQ (reference sequence). The CDR3 reads CASSFAGVLQYF. Written as DNA, the CDR3 is TGTGCCAGCAGCTTCGCCGGCGTTCTGCAGTATTTT.

This clonotype was counted many times. The chain recombines TRBV29-1 with TRBJ2-1, with TRBD2 as a possible D gene (6 bases). Trimming pared 3 bases from V and 6 bases from J, leaving 18 bases between. This CDR3 is 15 amino acids long. In germline, CDR1 is SQVTM, CDR2 ANQGSEA. CDR3 amino acids: CSVDDRARAGNEQFF. The CDR3 DNA follows: TGCAGCGTTGACGACCGGGCCCGAGCGGGCAATGAGCAGTTCTTC.

V gene TRBV20-1 combines with J gene TRBJ2-1; a weak D match, TRBD1 (5 bases). Germline V CDR1 and CDR2: DFQATT, SNEGSKA (reference sequence). Trimming cost V 1 base and J 1 base, with 11 bases left between them. The CDR3 consists of 15 residues. The CDR3 region is CSARVTDRSYNEQFF. CDR3 nucleotides: TGCAGTGCTAGAGTCACTGACAGATCCTACAATGAGCAGTTCTTC.

This clonotype has a handful of counts. V is TRBV7-9 and J is TRBJ2-7; a possible D gene is TRBD2 (6 bases). V was trimmed by 5 bases and J by 0 bases, leaving 14 bases between them. The CDR3 extends over 15 amino acids. Germline V CDR1 and CDR2: SEHNR, FQNEAQ (reference sequence). The CDR3 DNA follows: TGTGCCAGCAGCCCCAGGGACTTTAGCTCCTACGAGCAGTACTTC. It encodes CASSPRDFSSYEQYF.

The V call is TRBV29-1, the J call TRBJ2-1; D is unresolved. The CDR3 loop spans 14 amino acids. Trimming removed 7 bases from V and 0 bases from J, with 13 bases in between. Per the germline V gene, CDR1 is SQVTM and CDR2 is ANQGSEA. The CDR3 bases are TGCAGCGCGGCCCCCGAGTACTCCTACAATGAGCAGTTCTTC. It yields the protein CSAAPEYSYNEQFF.

This chain joins TRBV6-2 or TRBV6-3 and TRBJ1-5; D might be TRBD1 (6 bases). CDR3 size: 15 residues. V was clipped by 0 bases and J by 3 bases, with 9 bases between them. Germline values: CDR1 MNHEY, CDR2 SVGEGT. Here the CDR3 reads CASSYSGQFNQPQHF. The CDR3 bases are TGTGCCAGCAGTTACTCAGGACAGTTCAATCAGCCCCAGCATTTT.

This chain links TRBV28 with TRBJ1-1; tentative D call: TRBD1 (6 bases). The CDR3 contains 16 residues. Trimming left V 5 bases short and J 2 bases short, with 18 bases between. The germline V gene encodes CDR1 MDHEN and CDR2 SYDVKM. The CDR3 DNA is TGTGCCAGCAGTAGGGGGGGGAGGGCCGGTAACACTGAAGCTTTCTTT. It codes for CASSRGGRAGNTEAFF.

The V call is TRBV28, the J call TRBJ2-3, with 10 bases lining up with TRBD1. Per germline, CDR1 MDHEN and CDR2 SYDVKM. The CDR3 consists of 14 residues. Trimming at V came to 3 bases and at J to 3 bases, leaving 0 bases not matched to a gene. The CDR3 loop is CASSLGQGTDTQYF. CDR3 sequence (DNA): TGTGCCAGCAGTTTGGGACAGGGGACAGATACGCAGTATTTT.